Shown below are 7 T cell receptor beta chains from a single sample sequenced in a study of cytotoxic CD8 clonotypes in ibrutinib-treated CLL. Data came from immunoSEQ multiplex PCR; TCRdb stores just in-frame clones and leaves some out. The sample holds roughly 58,000 clones, roughly 54% seen once. The specimen was PBMCs, collected at disease progression, from a patient treated with ibrutinib. These receptors all come from a human donor with chronic lymphocytic leukemia.

This rearrangement joins TRBV7-6 to TRBJ1-3; TRBD1 matches at 9 bases. CDR1 and CDR2 (germline): SGHVS, FNYEAQ. The CDR3 is 19 residues long. J was trimmed by 1 base and V by 5 bases; bases with no gene match: 15. CDR3 in amino acids: CASSILRDRDFGSGNTIYF. CDR3 in DNA: TGTGCCAGCAGCATACTCCGGGACAGGGACTTTGGTTCTGGAAACACCATATATTTT.

This clone was counted a few times. The genes are TRBV11-2 and TRBJ2-7, with 7 bases matching TRBD1. There are 14 residues in the CDR3. The ends lost 2 bases at V and 2 bases at J; junction bases unmatched: 3. Germline lookup yields CDR1 SGHAT and CDR2 FQNNGV. DNA for the CDR3: TGTGCCAGCAGCTTACAGGGGGTAGCCTACGAGCAGTACTTC. Translation: CASSLQGVAYEQYF.

This clone showed up just once. The chain links TRBV11-2 to TRBJ2-5; D perhaps matches TRBD2 (6 bases). The germline gives CDR1 SGHAT, CDR2 FQNNGV. V was cut by 1 base and J by 5 bases, with 11 bases left in between. This CDR3 has 14 residues. The CDR3 is CASSLVGGYETQYF. CDR3 in DNA: TGTGCCAGCAGCTTAGTAGGAGGGTATGAGACCCAGTACTTC.

The table lists this clone with many counts. The V gene is TRBV27, the J gene TRBJ1-2; no definite D call. V lost 4 bases to trimming and J lost 0 bases, with 9 bases between them. This CDR3 has 14 amino acids. Per the germline V gene, CDR1 is MNHEY and CDR2 is SMNVEV (reference sequence). The CDR3 DNA reads TGTGCCAGCAGTTCCCCCAGGACTAACTATGGCTACACCTTC. This gives the protein CASSSPRTNYGYTF.

The chain employs TRBV21-1 and TRBJ1-2. TRBV21-1 is assigned pseudogene status. The CDR3 runs to 14 residues. In DNA, the CDR3 is TGTGCCATCCCGCGGCCCCTCTGGGGGTATGGCTACACCTTC. It is translated as CAIPRPLWGYGYTF.

V usage is TRBV9 and J usage is TRBJ2-3, with 9 bases aligning to TRBD2. The CDR3 length is 14 residues. Germline V gives CDR1 SGDLS, CDR2 YYNGEE. V shed 3 bases and J 6 bases; nucleotides not matched to a gene: 5. CDR3 DNA sequence: TGTGCCAGCAGCGCCAGCGGGAGGCGTGATACGCAGTATTTT. Translated: CASSASGRRDTQYF.

The genes are TRBV7-2 and TRBJ2-7, with D uncertain. The germline V and J ends were trimmed by 1 base and 3 bases, with 13 bases remaining between them. Germline values: CDR1 SGHTA, CDR2 FQGNSA. There are 15 residues in the CDR3. The CDR3 loop reads CASSLVVQPGYEQYF. The CDR3 DNA is TGTGCCAGCAGCTTAGTGGTGCAGCCTGGCTACGAGCAGTACTTC.